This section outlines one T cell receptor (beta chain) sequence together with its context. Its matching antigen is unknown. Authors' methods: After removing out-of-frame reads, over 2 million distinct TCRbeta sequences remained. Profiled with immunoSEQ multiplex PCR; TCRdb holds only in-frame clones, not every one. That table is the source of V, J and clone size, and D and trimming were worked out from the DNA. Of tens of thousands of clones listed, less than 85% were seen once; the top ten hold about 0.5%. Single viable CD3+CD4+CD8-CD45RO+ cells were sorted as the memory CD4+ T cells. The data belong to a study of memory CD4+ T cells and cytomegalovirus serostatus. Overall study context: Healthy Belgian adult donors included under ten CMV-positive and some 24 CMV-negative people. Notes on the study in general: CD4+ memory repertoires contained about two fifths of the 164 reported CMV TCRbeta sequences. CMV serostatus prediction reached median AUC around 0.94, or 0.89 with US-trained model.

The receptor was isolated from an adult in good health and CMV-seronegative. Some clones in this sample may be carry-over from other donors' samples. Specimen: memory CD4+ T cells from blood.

CDR3 DNA sequence: TGTGCCAGCAGTTACGACGCTAATGAAAAACTGTTTTTT. Its protein product is CASSYDANEKLFF. V usage is TRBV6-5 and J usage is TRBJ1-4; D not resolved. Germline CDR1 is MNHEY and CDR2 is SVGAGI. Trimming shortened V by 2 bases and J by 3 bases, and 4 bases separated the two germline ends. CDR3 length: 13 amino acids.